These T cell receptor beta chains were read from a single sample in a study of molecular identifiers for immune sequencing clone quantification. TCRdb reprocessed the PCR reads with MiXCR, giving one entry per CDR3 protein. The sample holds hundreds of thousands of distinct CDR3 sequences, about 25% seen once. Sequencing was carried out using naive CD8+ T cells from blood, with Jurkat cell RNA spiked in. The source of these receptors is a human donor in good health. Some libraries in this study had Jurkat cell RNA spiked in. The CDR3 runs from the conserved cysteine through the conserved F or W. A D gene is named only where the DNA matches it firmly. Clone size is stated in some rows and not others, as once, few, many or a class when expanded.

cdr3_nt: TGTGCCAGCAGCCCCGGACTAGCGGGGAGGAACTACGAGCAGTACTTC
cdr3_aa: CASSPGLAGRNYEQYF
cdr3_length: 16
j_call: TRBJ2-7
v_call: TRBV13
clone_size: few
d_call: TRBD2

cdr3_nt: TGTGCCAGCAGCCCCAAGGCGCTAGCGGGGGAGTACGAGCAGTACTTC
cdr3_aa: CASSPKALAGEYEQYF
cdr3_length: 16
j_call: TRBJ2-7
v_call: TRBV6-5
clone_size: NA
d_call: TRBD2

cdr3_nt: TGTGCCAGCAGTCCCGCAGGGGCGGGACTAGAGTTCACAGATACGCAGTATTTT
cdr3_aa: CASSPAGAGLEFTDTQYF
cdr3_length: 18
j_call: TRBJ2-3
v_call: TRBV28
clone_size: few
d_call: TRBD2

cdr3_nt: TGTGCCACCCCGGCTGGGCAGCTAGGTGAAGCTTTCTTT
cdr3_aa: CATPAGQLGEAFF
cdr3_length: 13
j_call: TRBJ1-1
v_call: TRBV7-9
clone_size: many
d_call: NA

cdr3_nt: TGTGCCAGCAGTGAAGAAGGGACAGGGTATCAGCCCCAGCATTTT
cdr3_aa: CASSEEGTGYQPQHF
cdr3_length: 15
j_call: TRBJ1-5
v_call: TRBV2
clone_size: many
d_call: TRBD1

cdr3_nt: TGTGCCAGCAGTTTGGGGCCCTGGGAGCAGTACTTC
cdr3_aa: CASSLGPWEQYF
cdr3_length: 12
j_call: TRBJ2-7
v_call: TRBV12-3/TRBV12-4
clone_size: NA
d_call: NA

cdr3_nt: TGTGCCAGCAGCCTAACAGGGAGGGGAAACATTCAGTACTTC
cdr3_aa: CASSLTGRGNIQYF
cdr3_length: 14
j_call: TRBJ2-4
v_call: TRBV7-9
clone_size: many
d_call: NA

cdr3_nt: TGTGCCAGCAGCTCCGTTGGGGGCAAGGCCCATCAGCCCCAGCATTTT
cdr3_aa: CASSSVGGKAHQPQHF
cdr3_length: 16
j_call: TRBJ1-5
v_call: TRBV7-9
clone_size: many
d_call: NA

cdr3_nt: TGTGCCAGCAGCCCCCCTCTCGGGGGGATTGCGAACACCGGGGAGCTGTTTTTT
cdr3_aa: CASSPPLGGIANTGELFF
cdr3_length: 18
j_call: TRBJ2-2
v_call: TRBV7-6
clone_size: NA
d_call: TRBD2

cdr3_nt: TGTGCCAGCAGCTTTCTCGGAGCGGGAGGGAGCGCAGATACGCAGTATTTT
cdr3_aa: CASSFLGAGGSADTQYF
cdr3_length: 17
j_call: TRBJ2-3
v_call: TRBV5-4
clone_size: NA
d_call: TRBD2

cdr3_nt: TGTGCCAGCAGTTTATGGGAGGGGGGTCAAAACATTCAGTACTTC
cdr3_aa: CASSLWEGGQNIQYF
cdr3_length: 15
j_call: TRBJ2-4
v_call: TRBV27
clone_size: few
d_call: NA

cdr3_nt: TGTGCCAGTAGTATAGCCACTCGGGCGTCTCAGCCCCAGCATTTT
cdr3_aa: CASSIATRASQPQHF
cdr3_length: 15
j_call: TRBJ1-5
v_call: TRBV19
clone_size: many
d_call: NA

cdr3_nt: TGTGCCAGCAGTGAGTGGAACACTGAAGCTTTCTTT
cdr3_aa: CASSEWNTEAFF
cdr3_length: 12
j_call: TRBJ1-1
v_call: TRBV6-1
clone_size: many
d_call: NA

cdr3_nt: TGTGCCAGCAGCCAAGGAGGGGTCCGGGTGTTTTTT
cdr3_aa: CASSQGGVRVFF
cdr3_length: 12
j_call: TRBJ1-4
v_call: TRBV3-1
clone_size: NA
d_call: NA

cdr3_nt: TGTGCCAGCAGTACGACAGGGTATGAAAAACTGTTTTTT
cdr3_aa: CASSTTGYEKLFF
cdr3_length: 13
j_call: TRBJ1-4
v_call: TRBV6-5
clone_size: NA
d_call: TRBD1

cdr3_nt: TGTGCCAGCAGCCCAAGATCAGATTGGAATTCACCCCTCCACTTT
cdr3_aa: CASSPRSDWNSPLHF
cdr3_length: 15
j_call: TRBJ1-6
v_call: TRBV11-2
clone_size: NA
d_call: NA

cdr3_nt: TGTGCTAGTGGTCCGGCGAGCGGGGAGCTGTTTTTT
cdr3_aa: CASGPASGELFF
cdr3_length: 12
j_call: TRBJ2-2
v_call: TRBV12-5
clone_size: few
d_call: NA

cdr3_nt: TGTGCCAGTACCGCAACTAGCGGAATATACAATGAGCAGTTCTTC
cdr3_aa: CASTATSGIYNEQFF
cdr3_length: 15
j_call: TRBJ2-1
v_call: TRBV19
clone_size: many
d_call: TRBD2

cdr3_nt: TGTGCCAGCACCAAAAGTCCCTCTGGGGCCAACGTCCTGACTTTC
cdr3_aa: CASTKSPSGANVLTF
cdr3_length: 15
j_call: TRBJ2-6
v_call: TRBV27
clone_size: NA
d_call: NA

cdr3_nt: TGTGCCAGCAGCTTCCAGGACGGGGGGAGAGAGACCCAGTACTTC
cdr3_aa: CASSFQDGGRETQYF
cdr3_length: 15
j_call: TRBJ2-5
v_call: TRBV7-9
clone_size: many
d_call: TRBD2

cdr3_nt: TGTGCCAGTAGTATGGGGGGGGCCAGATACAATGAGCAGTTCTTC
cdr3_aa: CASSMGGARYNEQFF
cdr3_length: 15
j_call: TRBJ2-1
v_call: TRBV19
clone_size: NA
d_call: NA

cdr3_nt: TGTGCCAGCAGCTTGGGGGATCCTTCCTACGAGCAGTACTTC
cdr3_aa: CASSLGDPSYEQYF
cdr3_length: 14
j_call: TRBJ2-7
v_call: TRBV5-6
clone_size: few
d_call: NA